This T cell receptor beta chain was recovered during a study of blood T cell repertoires in COVID-19 (TCRdb year 2020). The study in broad terms: Collaborator samples came from the United States, Italy and Spain and covered acute and convalescent phases of COVID-19. The material from the prospective study consisted of cDNA or gDNA derived from T cells, B-cell-depleted T cells, or PBMCs. The dataset comprised deeply sampled blood TCRbeta repertoires from subjects exposed to, actively infected with, or recovered from COVID-19. The repertoires were released in a freely available public database intended as a resource for research on the immune response to SARS-CoV-2. Samples came from the ongoing ImmuneRACE study (first 160 participants) plus 1,254 subjects from 6 global collaborators. A de-identified subject ID, COVID-19 status, age in years and sex were almost always included in the sample metadata. Where available, HLA class I and class II types were taken from metadata supplied by the sample provider and were not determined by assay-based typing.

Regarding this clone: The specificity of this receptor is unknown. Base qualities are not recorded, but no much larger clone differs from it by a single base.

Germline trimming: 4 bases from V, 5 bases from J; junction bases outside gene matches: 15. Inclusive of the bounding cysteine and phenylalanine, the CDR3 is 18 residues long. Only CDR3 DNA is held: 54 bases, read in frame from base 1. The germline V gene supplies CDR1 MGHDK and CDR2 SYGVNS. The collaborating institutions used their own protocols to collect whole blood in K2EDTA tubes. For TCRbeta analysis, collaborators shipped samples in one of three forms: frozen whole blood, isolated PBMCs, or DNA extracted from either of those sample types. TCRbeta CDR3 regions were amplified from genomic DNA by means of the immunoSEQ Assay, a bias-controlled multiplex PCR. On the study's bioinformatics: Nucleated cell counts per sample were estimated from amplification of reference gene primers within the assay. To quantify the absolute abundance of each unique TCRbeta CDR3 rearrangement, sequence reads were collapsed and filtered. For each sample, productive Simpson clonality was calculated by taking the square root of Simpson's diversity index across productive rearrangements. TCRdb obtained this table from immuneACCESS and retained in-frame rearrangements with V and J assigned. These tables miss some clones; where compared with another copy, unresolved V genes account for less than half of the shortfall, and the remainder is unexplained. V and J calls and clone size come straight from that table; D and trimming were deduced from the DNA. This sample has about 83,000 clones in its table, and roughly 87% of those were observed once. Roughly 3.1% of the sample belongs to the ten largest clones.

On the study overall, not on this receptor specifically: How much clinical and demographic metadata was included differed by source and by participant, and the metadata was provided uncurated.

Sequences were obtained from peripheral blood. Recombination connected TRBV25-1 to TRBJ1-4, with TRBD1 matching 8 junction bases. This sequence was found in a woman between 50 and 59 years old with active or convalescent COVID-19. The CDR3 protein sequence reads: CASSATPDRAIRNEKLFF. The nucleotide sequence is given as TGTGCCAGCAGTGCTACCCCGGACAGGGCAATCAGGAATGAAAAACTGTTTTTT. The entire variable domain, with the stretches around the CDR3 drawn from the reference TRBV25-1 and TRBJ1-4 proteins, is EADIYQTPRYLVIGTGKKITLECSQTMGHDKMYWYQQDPGMELHLIHYSYGVNSTEKGDLSSESTVSRIRTEHFPLTLESARPSHTSQYLCASSATPDRAIRNEKLFFGSGTQLSVL.